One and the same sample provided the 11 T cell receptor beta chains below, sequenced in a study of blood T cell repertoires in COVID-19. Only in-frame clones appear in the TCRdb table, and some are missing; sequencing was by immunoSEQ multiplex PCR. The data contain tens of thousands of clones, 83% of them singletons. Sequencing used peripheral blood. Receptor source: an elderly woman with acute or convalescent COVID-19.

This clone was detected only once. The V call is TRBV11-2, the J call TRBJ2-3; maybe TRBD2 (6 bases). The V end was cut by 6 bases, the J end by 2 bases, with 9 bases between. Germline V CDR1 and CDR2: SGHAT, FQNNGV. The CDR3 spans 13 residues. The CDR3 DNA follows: TGTGCCAGCAGAGCGGGCTCCACAGATACGCAGTATTTT. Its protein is CASRAGSTDTQYF. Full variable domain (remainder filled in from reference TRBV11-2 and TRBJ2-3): EAGVAQSPRYKIIEKRQSVAFWCNPISGHATLYWYQQILGQGPKLLIQFQNNGVVDDSQLPKDRFSAERLKGVDSTLKIQPAKLEDSAVYLCASRAGSTDTQYFGPGTRLTVL.

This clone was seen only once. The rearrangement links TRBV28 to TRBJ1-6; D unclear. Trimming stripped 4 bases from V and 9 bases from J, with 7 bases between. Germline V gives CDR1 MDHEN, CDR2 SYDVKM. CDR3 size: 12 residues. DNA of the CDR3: TGTGCCAGCAGTTATCGGGGTTCACCCCTCCACTTT. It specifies CASSYRGSPLHF.

The CDR3 protein is CASGQGQEFPGEKLFF. DNA of the CDR3: TGTGCCAGCGGTCAGGGACAGGAATTCCCTGGTGAAAAACTGTTTTTT. V gene TRBV6-4 combines with J gene TRBJ1-4; 8 nucleotides agree with TRBD1. Germline V gene lookup returns CDR1 MRHNA and CDR2 SNTAGT. This CDR3 spans 16 amino acids. Trimming at V came to 8 bases and at J to 7 bases, leaving 15 bases not matched to a gene.

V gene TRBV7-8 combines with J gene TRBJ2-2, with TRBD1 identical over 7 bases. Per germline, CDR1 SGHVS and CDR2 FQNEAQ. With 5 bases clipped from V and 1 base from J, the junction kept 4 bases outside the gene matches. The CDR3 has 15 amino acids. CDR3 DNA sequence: TGTGCCAGCAGCCCCCGGACAGGGAACACCGGGGAGCTGTTTTTT. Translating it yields CASSPRTGNTGELFF. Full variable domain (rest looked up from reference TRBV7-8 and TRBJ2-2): GAGVSQSPRYKVAKRGQDVALRCDPISGHVSLFWYQQALGQGPEFLTYFQNEAQLDKSGLPSDRFFAERPEGSVSTLKIQRTQQEDSAVYLCASSPRTGNTGELFFGEGSRLTVL.

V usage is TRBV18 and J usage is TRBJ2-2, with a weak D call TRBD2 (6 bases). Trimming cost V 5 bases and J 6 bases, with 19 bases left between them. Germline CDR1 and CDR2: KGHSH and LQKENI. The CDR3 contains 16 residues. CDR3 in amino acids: CASSKERVGLPGELFF. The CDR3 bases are TGTGCCAGCTCAAAGGAGCGGGTCGGCCTTCCCGGGGAGCTGTTTTTT.

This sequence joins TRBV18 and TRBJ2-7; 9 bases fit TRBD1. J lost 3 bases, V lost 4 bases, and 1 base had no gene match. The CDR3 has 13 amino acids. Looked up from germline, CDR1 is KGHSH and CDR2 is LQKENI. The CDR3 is CASSQGQGYEQYF. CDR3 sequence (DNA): TGTGCCAGCTCACAGGGACAGGGCTACGAGCAGTACTTC.

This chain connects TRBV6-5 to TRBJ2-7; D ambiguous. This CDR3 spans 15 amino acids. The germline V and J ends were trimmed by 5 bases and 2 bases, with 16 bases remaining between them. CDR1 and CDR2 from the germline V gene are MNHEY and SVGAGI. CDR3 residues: CASSINQVPTYEQYF. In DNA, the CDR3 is TGTGCCAGCAGTATAAACCAGGTCCCCACCTACGAGCAGTACTTC.

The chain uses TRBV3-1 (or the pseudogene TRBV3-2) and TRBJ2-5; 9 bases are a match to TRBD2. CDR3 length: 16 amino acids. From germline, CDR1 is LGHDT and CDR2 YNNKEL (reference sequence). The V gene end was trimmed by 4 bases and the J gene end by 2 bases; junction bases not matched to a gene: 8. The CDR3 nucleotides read TGTGCCAGCAGCCCTGGGACTAGCTGGAGGCAAGAGACCCAGTACTTC. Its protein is CASSPGTSWRQETQYF.

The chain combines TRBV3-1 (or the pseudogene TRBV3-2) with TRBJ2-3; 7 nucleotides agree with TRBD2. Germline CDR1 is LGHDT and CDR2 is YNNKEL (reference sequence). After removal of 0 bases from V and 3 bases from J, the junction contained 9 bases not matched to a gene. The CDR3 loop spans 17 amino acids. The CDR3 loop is CASSQEGTGGGTDTQYF. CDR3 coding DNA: TGTGCCAGCAGCCAAGAAGGAACGGGAGGAGGGACAGATACGCAGTATTTT.

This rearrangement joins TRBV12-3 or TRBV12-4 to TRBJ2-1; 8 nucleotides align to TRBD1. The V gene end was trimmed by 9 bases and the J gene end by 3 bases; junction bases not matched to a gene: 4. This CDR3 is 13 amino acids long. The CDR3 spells CASRTGNYNEQFF. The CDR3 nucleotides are TGTGCCAGTAGGACAGGGAACTACAATGAGCAGTTCTTC.

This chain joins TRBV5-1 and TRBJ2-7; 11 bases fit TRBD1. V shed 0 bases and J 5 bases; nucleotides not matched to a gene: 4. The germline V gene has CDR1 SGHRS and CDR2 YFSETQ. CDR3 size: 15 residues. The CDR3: CASSLVGTGGDEQYF. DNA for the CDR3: TGCGCCAGCAGCTTGGTTGGGACAGGGGGGGACGAGCAGTACTTC.